This T cell receptor beta chain was captured by sequencing in a study of blood T cell repertoires in COVID-19. Original processing notes: Estimated nucleated cell counts came from reference gene primer amplification. TCRdb keeps only in-frame clones here, not all; method: immunoSEQ multiplex PCR. The V and J calls and clone size were taken over from that table, and D and trimming were inferred from the DNA. The table lists about 83,000 clones, approximately 85% of them singletons. V trimming: 6 bases; J trimming: 11 bases; junction bases outside the gene matches: 10. Per the germline V gene, CDR1 is LNHDA and CDR2 is SQIVND (reference sequence). There are 14 residues in the CDR3.

This sequence was found in a man over 45 with active COVID-19. Sequencing input: peripheral blood. The chain carries TRBV19 and TRBJ1-6; 7 nucleotides line up with TRBD1. CDR3 amino acids: CASSPGQVWAPLHF. The CDR3 region has the DNA TGTGCCAGTAGCCCCGGACAGGTTTGGGCACCCCTCCACTTT.